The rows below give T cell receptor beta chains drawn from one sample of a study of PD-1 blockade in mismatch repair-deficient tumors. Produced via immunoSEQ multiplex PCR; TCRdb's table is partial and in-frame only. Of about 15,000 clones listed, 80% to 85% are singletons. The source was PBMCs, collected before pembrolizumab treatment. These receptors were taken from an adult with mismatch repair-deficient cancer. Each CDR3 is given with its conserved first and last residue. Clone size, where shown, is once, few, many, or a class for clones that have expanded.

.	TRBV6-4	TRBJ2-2	CASSEQGDTGELFF
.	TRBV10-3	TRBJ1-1	CAIGGGADTEAFF
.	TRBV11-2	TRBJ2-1	CASSLAHLEQFF
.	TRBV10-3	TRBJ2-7	CAISDSPGTGTYEQYF
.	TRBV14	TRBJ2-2	CASSQAGGRSGELFF
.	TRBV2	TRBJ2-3	CASSVGPDTQYF
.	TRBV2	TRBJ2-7	CARGQGAYEQYF
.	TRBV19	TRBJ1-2	CASSISTGDNYGYTF
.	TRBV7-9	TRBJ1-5	CASSLGGPNQPQHF
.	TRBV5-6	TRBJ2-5	CASSLIISGAGVETQYF
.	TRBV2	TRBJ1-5	CASSEARQGSQPQHF
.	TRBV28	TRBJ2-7	CASSLGQTYEQYF
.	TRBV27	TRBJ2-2	CASSPLSGSWTGELFF
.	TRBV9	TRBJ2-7	CASSVLGTGDYYEQYF
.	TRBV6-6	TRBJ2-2	CASRTGPGELFF
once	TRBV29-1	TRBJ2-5	CSVEMDLKWGETQYF
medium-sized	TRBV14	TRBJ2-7	CASKDHGGGEQYF
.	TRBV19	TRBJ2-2	CASSMGLLTGELFF
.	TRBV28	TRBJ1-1	CASSHDGTEAFF
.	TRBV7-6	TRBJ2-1	CASSQLAGGPGEQFF
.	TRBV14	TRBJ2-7	CASRSSGAGGPYEQYF
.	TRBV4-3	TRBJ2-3	CASSKDYVSTDTQYF
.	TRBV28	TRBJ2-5	CASSSNSGTVVQETQYF
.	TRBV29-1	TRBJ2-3	CSVEDPRDRGQDTQYF